Each of the 8 T cell receptor beta chains below was sequenced from the same sample in a study of beta chain features in type 1 diabetes. Expressed TCRB transcripts were sequenced because the entire RNA isolate underwent reverse transcription. Clones were read by immunoSEQ multiplex PCR, and TCRdb kept only the in-frame ones, dropping some. The repertoire holds about 450,000 clones, with about an eighth as singletons. Sequencing was performed on naive CD4+ T cells from blood. The receptors shown here come from a young woman in good health.

This chain links TRBV7-2 with TRBJ2-1, with TRBD1 matching 12 bases. Looked up from germline, CDR1 is SGHTA and CDR2 is FQGNSA. This CDR3 region has 14 residues. J was trimmed by 12 bases and V by 5 bases; bases with no gene match: 8. CDR3: CASSRDRGPWGQFF. In nucleotides, the CDR3 is TGTGCCAGCAGCCGGGACAGGGGGCCATGGGGGCAGTTCTTC.

The chain has TRBV15 and TRBJ2-7, with D unresolved. CDR1 is LNHNV and CDR2 is YYDKDF in the germline V gene (reference sequence). V was cut by 1 base and J by 0 bases, with 10 bases left in between. The CDR3 is 15 residues long. In nucleotides, the CDR3 is TGTGCCACCAGCAGAGGATCGACGGGCTCCTACGAGCAGTACGTC. Amino acid sequence: CATSRGSTGSYEQYV.

The rearrangement links TRBV7-2 to TRBJ2-4; no definite D call. V lost 5 bases to trimming and J lost 8 bases, with 13 bases between them. The CDR3 totals 13 residues. The germline V gene encodes CDR1 SGHTA and CDR2 FQGNSA. This chain's CDR3 is CASSLVLRDIQYF. The CDR3 DNA sequence: TGTGCCAGCAGCCTAGTCCTAAGGGACATTCAGTACTTC.

The chain couples TRBV6-5 to TRBJ2-1; TRBD1 matches at 8 bases. The CDR3 length is 13 residues. Per germline, CDR1 MNHEY and CDR2 SVGAGI. J gave up 8 bases and V 8 bases, and 8 bases lay outside the gene matches. This chain's CDR3 is CASLDRVGDEQFF. The CDR3 nucleotides are TGTGCCAGCCTGGACAGGGTGGGTGATGAGCAGTTCTTC.

The table lists this clone with a few counts. The chain is built from TRBV9 and TRBJ2-1; TRBD2 aligns across 7 bases. CDR3 length: 17 amino acids. V shed 3 bases and J 3 bases; nucleotides not matched to a gene: 12. Germline V gene data show CDR1 as SGDLS and CDR2 as YYNGEE. The DNA of the CDR3 is TGTGCCAGCAGCGAGATTCCAGGGAGGGGTATCTACAATGAGCAGTTCTTC. The encoded protein is CASSEIPGRGIYNEQFF.

This clone occurred a few times. CDR3 amino acids: CASSQEDTGPQYEQYF. The CDR3, as DNA: TGTGCCAGCAGCCAAGAGGATACAGGGCCACAGTACGAGCAGTACTTC. The chain couples TRBV4-2 to TRBJ2-7; a weak D match, TRBD1 (6 bases). The CDR3 extends over 16 amino acids. V was trimmed by 0 bases and J by 4 bases, leaving 16 bases between them. The germline V gene has CDR1 LGHNA and CDR2 YNFKEQ.

This clone was recorded a few times. V is TRBV21-1 and J is TRBJ2-4; no DNA check was done on the table's D call, TRBD2. TRBV21-1 is assigned pseudogene status. The CDR3 covers 15 residues. CDR3 sequence reads: CASSKELQRGLIQYF. The CDR3 region has the DNA TGTGCCAGCAGCAAAGAGTTACAGCGGGGGCTGATTCAGTACTTC.

The chain has TRBV5-1 and TRBJ1-6; possible D gene TRBD1, 6 bases. The CDR3 is 15 amino acids. Trimming took off 2 bases at V and 7 bases at J, with 13 bases between the two ends. Germline V gene data show CDR1 as SGHRS and CDR2 as YFSETQ. In DNA, the CDR3 is TGCGCCAGCAGCTTAAACAGGGAAATGAATTCACCCCTCCACTTT. This gives the protein CASSLNREMNSPLHF.